This is a list of T cell receptor beta chains from one sample in a study of blood T cell repertoires in COVID-19. Produced via immunoSEQ multiplex PCR; TCRdb's table is partial and in-frame only. The sample contains 300,000 or so clones, roughly nine tenths of which appear only once. The sample was peripheral blood. The receptors derive from a woman aged 30 to 39 with COVID-19, enrolled during active disease. The CDR3 runs from the conserved cysteine through the conserved F or W. The D gene is left open where the match is weak. The size field is filled for only some rows; it gives once, few, many or a size class.

V gene	J gene	D gene	clone size	CDR3 DNA	CDR3 protein
TRBV27	TRBJ2-1	TRBD2	.	TGTGCCAGCAGTCTGGCGGGAGGACCGAATGAGCAGTTCTTC	CASSLAGGPNEQFF
TRBV15	TRBJ2-2	.	few	TGTGCCACCAGCACCAGGGGAGACGGGGAGCTGTTTTTT	CATSTRGDGELFF
TRBV6-5	TRBJ2-1	TRBD1	.	TGTGCCAGCAGTTACGACAGGGGGGGTAGGGATGAGCAGTTCTTC	CASSYDRGGRDEQFF
TRBV18	TRBJ2-5	.	few	TGTGCCAGCTCACCACGGGGCAGATCCCTCCAAGAGACCCAGTACTTC	CASSPRGRSLQETQYF
TRBV11-2	TRBJ2-2	TRBD2	.	TGTGCCAGCAGCTTAGTAGCTAGCGGGAACACCGGGGAGCTGTTTTTT	CASSLVASGNTGELFF
TRBV7-2	TRBJ1-1	.	few	TGTGCCAGCAGCTTAGTCCAGGGGAACACTGAAGCTTTCTTT	CASSLVQGNTEAFF
TRBV4-1	TRBJ2-3	TRBD2	.	TGCGCCAGCAGCCCCCAGGCTAGCGGAGGCACAGATACGCAGTATTTT	CASSPQASGGTDTQYF
TRBV2	TRBJ1-1	TRBD1	.	TGTGCCAGCAGTTTCACTCAGGGGGCCTCTGAAGCTTTCTTT	CASSFTQGASEAFF
TRBV6-1	TRBJ1-2	.	.	TGTGCCAGCAGTGAATCTGGGCTTTTATATGGCTACACCTTC	CASSESGLLYGYTF
TRBV13	TRBJ1-1	.	.	TGTGCCAGCAGCTTATACAGGTTGAACACTGAAGCTTTCTTT	CASSLYRLNTEAFF
TRBV10-3	TRBJ1-2	.	.	TGTGCCATCAGTGATGTGGCGACAGATCTTTATGGCTACACCTTC	CAISDVATDLYGYTF
TRBV12-3/TRBV12-4	TRBJ2-5	.	.	TGTGCCAGCAGGTCGGGGGAGACCCAGTACTTC	CASRSGETQYF
TRBV7-8	TRBJ1-1	TRBD1	.	TGTGCCAGCAGCTTATCAGGGGGACGTATGAACACTGAAGCTTTCTTT	CASSLSGGRMNTEAFF
TRBV6-6	TRBJ2-6	.	.	TGTGCCAGCAGTTACTCGCCGGGGACTGGGGCCAACGTCCTGACTTTC	CASSYSPGTGANVLTF
TRBV24-1	TRBJ2-2	TRBD2	.	TGTGCCACCAGTGTGTCTAGCGGGCTAACCGGGGAGCTGTTTTTT	CATSVSSGLTGELFF
TRBV6-5	TRBJ1-1	.	.	TGTGCCTCTACGGGGGGCATAGGGGGGACTGAAGCTTTCTTT	CASTGGIGGTEAFF
TRBV7-8	TRBJ1-1	.	.	TGTGCCAGCAGCTTAGCTCCTACAGGATTTACTGAAGCTTTCTTT	CASSLAPTGFTEAFF
TRBV6-6	TRBJ1-3	.	.	TGTGCCAGCAGTAACGGACAGATCTCTGGAAACACCATATATTTT	CASSNGQISGNTIYF
TRBV3-1/TRBV3-2	TRBJ2-5	.	once	TGTGCCAGCAGCCACCAGCGTGGCGGGACGGGAGAGACCCAGTACTTC	CASSHQRGGTGETQYF
TRBV7-8	TRBJ2-1	TRBD2	.	TGTGCCAGCAGCTTAGGGCCCAGCGGGGCTAGCGGGATCTGGGAGCAGTTCTTC	CASSLGPSGASGIWEQFF
TRBV29-1	TRBJ1-1	TRBD1	.	TGCAGCGTTGGAGAGGGGGCCACTGAAGCTTTCTTT	CSVGEGATEAFF
TRBV9	TRBJ1-6	TRBD1	.	TGTGCCAGCAGCCCGAACAGGGGGTCGAATTCACCCCTCCACTTT	CASSPNRGSNSPLHF
TRBV24-1	TRBJ2-3	.	.	TGTGCCACCAGTGAGGAGACGACAGATACGCAGTATTTT	CATSEETTDTQYF
TRBV5-6	TRBJ1-6	TRBD1	.	TGTGCCAGCAGCTTGGTAGGGGGCGGTAATTCACCCCTCCACTTT	CASSLVGGGNSPLHF
TRBV7-9	TRBJ2-3	.	.	TGTGCCAGCAGCTTAGATCGAGGGCTAGATACGCAGTATTTT	CASSLDRGLDTQYF